This TCR beta chain was observed in a study of CD8+ T cells in alopecia areata. The wider study: Treated patients received oral tofacitinib, 5 to 10 mg twice daily.

General observations from the study: Against the mouse data, patients shared TCRs less clearly, possibly for HLA reasons.

It was cDNA, reverse transcribed from extracted RNA, that served as the sequencing template. TCRdb's copy holds only in-frame clones and misses some; the assay was immunoSEQ multiplex PCR. This sample yields about 94,000 clones, of which about two thirds are seen a single time; roughly 17% belongs to the top ten. The germline V gene encodes CDR1 LGHNA and CDR2 YSLEER. This CDR3 is 14 amino acids long. The V gene lost 0 bases and the J gene lost 2 bases, with 4 bases spanning the gap. This clone occurred once. Its antigen is unidentified. Treatment in this sample: oral pan-JAK inhibitor, 5-10 mg twice daily.

This clonotype originated in a human donor with alopecia areata. The V and J genes are TRBV4-3 and TRBJ2-2, with unresolved D. The sample here was CD8+ T cells sorted from blood, taken between weeks 43 and 45, from a patient treated with tofacitinib. CDR3 amino acids: CASSQDFNTGELFF. As DNA, the CDR3 is TGCGCCAGCAGCCAAGATTTCAACACCGGGGAGCTGTTTTTT.